A single sample gave rise to the 8 T cell receptor beta chains below, sequenced in a study of shared clonotypes between healthy human individuals. The table came from immunoSEQ multiplex PCR; TCRdb's copy has only in-frame clones and leaves some out. The sample yields a few hundred thousand clones, around 67% seen once. The sample consisted of memory CD4+ T cells sorted from blood. Sample subset: CD45RA-negative fraction. These receptor sequences come from a man younger than 40 in good health.

V and J are TRBV4-2 and TRBJ2-1, with 9 nucleotides matching TRBD2. In germline, CDR1 is LGHNA, CDR2 YNFKEQ. V lost 3 bases, J lost 12 bases, and 15 bases stayed unmatched. This CDR3 has 16 residues. CDR3 region: CASSQSSGTSPQGQFF. CDR3 coding DNA: TGTGCCAGCAGCCAGTCATCCGGGACTAGCCCCCAGGGGCAGTTCTTC.

This clone has a handful of counts. The DNA of the CDR3 is TGCAGCGTTGTCTTCCGGCAGGCGAACACTGAAGCTTTCTTT. Its translation: CSVVFRQANTEAFF. The V and J genes are TRBV29-1 and TRBJ1-1; no reliable D call. CDR3 size: 14 residues. V shed 4 bases and J shed 1 base, with 13 bases lying between them. Germline assignment: CDR1 SQVTM and CDR2 ANQGSEA. The variable domain in full, completed from reference TRBV29-1 and TRBJ1-1, reads SAVISQKPSRDICQRGTSLTIQCQVDSQVTMMFWYRQQPGQSLTLIATANQGSEATYESGFVIDKFPISRPNLTFSTLTVSNMSPEDSSIYLCSVVFRQANTEAFFGQGTRLTVV.

This chain links TRBV2 with TRBJ2-7, with unresolved D. Germline V gene data show CDR1 as SNHLY and CDR2 as FYNNEI. The CDR3 contains 13 residues. With 5 bases removed from V and 2 bases from J, the gap between germline ends came to 10 bases. CDR3 nucleotide sequence: TGTGCCAGCAGTAGGGCAGGTCCCTACGAGCAGTACTTC. It codes for CASSRAGPYEQYF. The full variable domain, its missing parts supplied by reference TRBV2 and TRBJ2-7, is EPEVTQTPSHQVTQMGQEVILRCVPISNHLYFYWYRQILGQKVEFLVSFYNNEISEKSEIFDDQFSVERPDGSNFTLKIRSTKLEDSAMYFCASSRAGPYEQYFGPGTRLTVT.

This clone was counted ten times or more. The identical CDR3 is also encoded by other nucleotide sequences in the sample. V gene TRBV7-9 combines with J gene TRBJ2-1; 8 bases agree with TRBD2. The CDR3 totals 16 residues. The germline V gene encodes CDR1 SEHNR and CDR2 FQNEAQ (reference sequence). The V and J ends lost 2 bases and 0 bases, in that order; junction bases with no gene match: 3. The CDR3 sequence is CASSLSLAGSYNEQFF. CDR3 nucleotides: TGTGCCAGCAGCTTATCCCTAGCGGGCTCCTACAATGAGCAGTTCTTC.

This clone was counted once. The V gene is TRBV7-2, the J gene TRBJ2-1, with D unresolved. The CDR3 is 13 amino acids. Germline V gives CDR1 SGHTA, CDR2 FQGNSA. Trimming pared 0 bases from V and 9 bases from J, leaving 9 bases between. CDR3 protein: CASSLAGPGEQFF. The CDR3 DNA reads TGTGCCAGCAGCTTAGCAGGGCCAGGTGAGCAGTTCTTC. The whole variable domain, filled in from reference TRBV7-2 and TRBJ2-1, reads GAGVSQSPSNKVTEKGKDVELRCDPISGHTALYWYRQSLGQGLEFLIYFQGNSAPDKSGLPSDRFSAERTGGSVSTLTIQRTQQEDSAVYLCASSLAGPGEQFFGPGTRLTVL.

V is TRBV5-4 and J is TRBJ2-5, with 8 nucleotides matching TRBD1. The CDR3 has 14 amino acids. Germline loops: CDR1 SGHNT, CDR2 YYREEE (reference sequence). V dropped 4 bases and J dropped 4; count of bases not matched to a gene: 6. CDR3 in DNA: TGTGCCAGCAGCCCCGGGACAGGTAGAGAGACCCAGTACTTC. Protein: CASSPGTGRETQYF.

The chain has TRBV6-1 and TRBJ2-7; D gene unclear. The CDR3 has 14 residues. Trimming stripped 3 bases from V and 4 bases from J, with 13 bases between. CDR1 and CDR2 from the germline V gene are MNHNS and SASEGT. The DNA of the CDR3 is TGTGCCAGCAGTGAGTGGGCTAGGATATACGAGCAGTACTTC. This encodes CASSEWARIYEQYF.

The gene calls are TRBV4-1 and TRBJ2-3; D possibly corresponds to TRBD2 (7 bases). CDR1 is MGHRA, CDR2 YSYEKL, per germline. This CDR3 comprises 17 residues. Deletions cut 0 bases from V and 5 bases from J, with 18 bases between. The CDR3 DNA reads as TGCGCCAGCAGCCAAGATCGCGGGGGCGCGGGGTTAGATACGCAGTATTTT. It is translated as CASSQDRGGAGLDTQYF.